A single sample gave rise to the 4 T cell receptor beta chains below, sequenced in a study of cytomegalovirus exposure and HLA in healthy donors. It was with 60 Vbeta and 13 Jbeta primers that the PCR ran. TCRdb's table, derived via immunoSEQ multiplex PCR, lists solely in-frame clones and lacks some. The table records 85,000 to 120,000 clones, roughly 82% of them present only once. The sequencing sample was made of PBMCs. Receptor source: a man in his forties or fifties in good health and CMV-seronegative.

The chain combines TRBV7-9 with TRBJ2-7; D not resolved. With 4 bases removed from V and 0 bases from J, the gap between germline ends came to 4 bases. The germline V gene encodes CDR1 SEHNR and CDR2 FQNEAQ (reference sequence). The CDR3 loop spans 12 amino acids. DNA of the CDR3: TGTGCCAGCAGCTATAGCTCCTACGAGCAGTACGTC. It is translated as CASSYSSYEQYV.

The rearrangement joins TRBV5-4 to TRBJ2-7; maybe TRBD2 (6 bases). V was pared by 0 bases and J by 7 bases, with 17 bases between. The CDR3 is 15 residues long. CDR1 is SGHNT and CDR2 is YYREEE in the germline V gene (reference sequence). The CDR3 is CASSLALDGGREQYF. Here the CDR3 DNA reads TGTGCCAGCAGCTTGGCCCTAGATGGGGGGAGAGAGCAGTACTTC.

The chain employs TRBV25-1 and TRBJ1-1; no definite D call. CDR1 is MGHDK and CDR2 is SYGVNS in the germline V gene. This CDR3 contains 13 residues. Deletions cut 7 bases from V and 1 base from J, with 10 bases between. CDR3 region: CASTGPGNTEAFF. CDR3 coding DNA: TGTGCCAGCACCGGTCCCGGGAACACTGAAGCTTTCTTT.

V usage is TRBV5-5 and J usage is TRBJ1-2; 8 bases agree with TRBD1. The CDR3 consists of 15 residues. V shed 2 bases, J shed 3 bases, and the junction held 6 bases outside the gene matches. Looked up from germline, CDR1 is SGHKS and CDR2 is YYEKEE (reference sequence). CDR3 in amino acids: CASSFQQGADYGYTF. The CDR3 DNA follows: TGTGCCAGCAGCTTCCAGCAGGGGGCTGACTATGGCTACACCTTC.